A selection of T cell receptor beta chains follows, all from one sample in a study of T cells in Graves' hyperthyroidism and ophthalmopathy. MiXCR, run by TCRdb on the multiplex PCR reads, gives a single entry per CDR3 protein. In the table there are 500,000 to 550,000 distinct CDR3 sequences, just under 20% of which are singletons. Sequenced sample: blood. Receptor source: a middle-aged man with Graves' ophthalmopathy. Each CDR3 is given with its conserved first and last residue. A D gene is named only where the DNA matches it firmly. Clone size, where shown, is once, few, many, or a class for clones that have expanded.

j_call v_call clone_size d_call cdr3_nt cdr3_aa
TRBJ2-7 TRBV7-8 once TRBD2 TGTGCCAGCAGCCAACTAGCGGGAGGACTCGAGCAGTACTTC CASSQLAGGLEQYF
TRBJ1-3 TRBV3-1 . . TGTGCCAGCAGCCAAGGTTGGGGCGGAATCTCTGGAAACACCATATATTTT CASSQGWGGISGNTIYF
TRBJ1-6 TRBV12-5 . . TGTGCTAGTGCCCGAGGAGGAGTTGGATCACCCCTCCACTTT CASARGGVGSPLHF
TRBJ2-2 TRBV11-3 . TRBD1 TGTGCCAGCAGGACAGGGACATCCACCGGGGAGCTGTTTTTT CASRTGTSTGELFF
TRBJ1-1 TRBV5-6 . TRBD1 TGTGCCAGCAGCTGGGACAGTGAAGCTTTCTTT CASSWDSEAFF
TRBJ1-1 TRBV5-1 few . TGCGCCAGCAGCTTCGAGGGGGGAGTTGTGAACACTGAAGCTTTCTTT CASSFEGGVVNTEAFF
TRBJ2-7 TRBV12-3/TRBV12-4 . . TGTGCCAGCAGTTTGTTTTCAAACTACGAGCAGTACTTC CASSLFSNYEQYF
TRBJ2-3 TRBV4-2 few TRBD2 TGTGCCAGCAGCCCTGAGCGGGGGGGACGCACAGATACGCAGTATTTT CASSPERGGRTDTQYF
TRBJ1-2 TRBV7-9 . . TGTGCCAGCAGCACTATTTTGCCCAGGTACAATCACTATGGCTACACCTTC CASSTILPRYNHYGYTF
TRBJ2-6 TRBV27 many . TGTGCCAGCAGCCTTTGGGGGCCTGGGGCCAACGTCCTGACTTTC CASSLWGPGANVLTF
TRBJ1-3 TRBV11-2 . . TGTGCCAGCAGCCCCTTGGGGGGTACTACAGGGACTGGAAACACCATATATTTT CASSPLGGTTGTGNTIYF
TRBJ2-2 TRBV4-3 once . TGCGCCAGCAGCCAAGTGGGGCTTAACACCGGGGGGCTGTTTTTT CASSQVGLNTGGLFF
TRBJ2-2 TRBV6-1 . . TGTGCCAGCAGTGAAGCGAATCGGGTTACGAACACCGGGGAGCTGTTTTTT CASSEANRVTNTGELFF
TRBJ1-1 TRBV28 many . TGTGCCAGCAGTTTGATTCAAGTGAACACTGAAGCTTTCTTT CASSLIQVNTEAFF
TRBJ1-2 TRBV27 few . TGTGCCAGCAGCCGGGACACCGCCGGACTATATGGCTACACCTTC CASSRDTAGLYGYTF
TRBJ1-1 TRBV9 . . TGTGCCAGCAGCGCCAAAGGTGGAGGGGGTGAAGCTTTCTTT CASSAKGGGGEAFF
TRBJ2-2 TRBV7-8 . . TGTGCCAGCAGCTCCTGGCAGGGAACCGGGGAGCTGTTTTTT CASSSWQGTGELFF
TRBJ1-6 TRBV5-1 few . TGCGCCAGCAGCTTGGGACAGGCTGACTATAATTCACCCCTCCACTTT CASSLGQADYNSPLHF
TRBJ2-1 TRBV29-1 . . TGCAGCGTTGAAGGGAGGGACTTCTCCTACAATGAGCAGTTCTTC CSVEGRDFSYNEQFF
TRBJ1-1 TRBV5-1 many . TGCGCCAGCAGCCCCTTGGGACACACTGAAGCTTTCTTT CASSPLGHTEAFF
TRBJ2-3 TRBV7-8 . TRBD2 TGTGCCAGCGGATACCCCCCTACCGGGACTAGCGGGAGAAATACGCAGTATTTT CASGYPPTGTSGRNTQYF
TRBJ2-1 TRBV5-1 . TRBD2 TGCGCCAGCCGACCTAGCGGGAATTACAATGAGCAGTTCTTC CASRPSGNYNEQFF
TRBJ2-4 TRBV24-1 few TRBD1 TGTGCCACCAGTGATTCCCAGGGGGCGAGAAACATTCAGTACTTC CATSDSQGARNIQYF
TRBJ2-4 TRBV11-2 many TRBD1 TGTGCCAGCAGCTTACGGGACAGCCCCTGGGCCAAAAACATTCAGTACTTC CASSLRDSPWAKNIQYF
TRBJ2-7 TRBV5-1 many TRBD1 TGCGCCAGCAGACCCCGACAGGGAAAGATGGTCGAGCAGTACTTC CASRPRQGKMVEQYF
TRBJ2-7 TRBV6-5 many TRBD2 TGTGCCAGCAGTTATCTGGGGAGGGGTAGCCAAGCCTACGAGCAGTACTTC CASSYLGRGSQAYEQYF
TRBJ1-6 TRBV6-1 few TRBD1 TGTGCCACCCAACAGGGGCTCTATAATTCACCCCTCCACTTT CATQQGLYNSPLHF
TRBJ2-7 TRBV12-3/TRBV12-4 many . TGTGCCAGCACCAGGAGAGAATCTACCCTTCGAACCTACGAGCAGTACTTC CASTRRESTLRTYEQYF
TRBJ2-2 TRBV9 few TRBD1 TGTGCCAGCAGCGTAGTCGCTCGGACAGGGGGGAGCGGGGAGCTGTTTTTT CASSVVARTGGSGELFF
TRBJ2-7 TRBV20-1 few . TGCAGTGTCGCAGAGTTGAGGAGTTTTAGTGCGCACGAGCAGTACTTC CSVAELRSFSAHEQYF
TRBJ2-3 TRBV7-9 many TRBD1 TGTGCCACCCCGGACAGGGGGCAGGCAGATACGCAGTATTTT CATPDRGQADTQYF
TRBJ1-4 TRBV4-1 . TRBD1 TGCGCCAGCAGCCAATCCTCCCTTGGGACAGGGGGAGAAAAACTGTTTTTT CASSQSSLGTGGEKLFF
TRBJ2-5 TRBV5-1 many . TGCGCCAGCAGCTTGGGGACCCAAGAGACCCAGTACTTC CASSLGTQETQYF